Listed below are T cell receptor beta chains from one sample, sequenced in a study of T cell changes during pregnancy in multiple sclerosis. Sequencing used immunoSEQ multiplex PCR; TCRdb keeps in-frame clones, though not all of them. The profile shows 35,000 to 45,000 clones, over 75% of them singletons. Sequences were derived from CD8+ T cells from peripheral blood mononuclear cells, sampled in the first trimester of pregnancy. Every receptor here comes from a female donor with multiple sclerosis, enrolled in a pregnancy study. Both conserved end residues are part of each CDR3. The D gene is left open where the match is weak. Size is stated for part of the rows, as once, few or many counts, or as a class when the clone is expanded.

V: TRBV4-3
D: -
size: -
J: TRBJ1-2
CDR3: CASSQGTGYTF
DNA: TGCGCCAGCAGCCAGGGGACAGGCTACACCTTC

V: TRBV27
D: -
size: -
J: TRBJ1-1
CDR3: CATLVGGGNTEAFF
DNA: TGTGCCACCCTGGTTGGGGGAGGGAACACTGAAGCTTTCTTT

V: TRBV13
D: -
size: many
J: TRBJ2-1
CDR3: CASSFRGRNNEQFF
DNA: TGTGCCAGCAGCTTCCGGGGTCGGAACAATGAGCAGTTCTTC

V: TRBV5-6
D: -
size: -
J: TRBJ1-2
CDR3: CASSPQGVGYTF
DNA: TGTGCCAGCAGCCCTCAGGGTGTAGGCTACACCTTC

V: TRBV4-3
D: -
size: -
J: TRBJ1-4
CDR3: CASSQDSAGVAKLFF
DNA: TGCGCCAGCAGCCAAGATTCGGCAGGGGTGGCAAAACTGTTTTTT

V: TRBV6-5
D: -
size: -
J: TRBJ1-2
CDR3: CASTITGGNNYGYTF
DNA: TGTGCCAGCACCATAACGGGGGGGAACAACTATGGCTACACCTTC

V: TRBV5-4
D: -
size: many
J: TRBJ1-2
CDR3: CASSLTRGVGSDGYTF
DNA: TGTGCCAGCAGCTTGACCAGGGGTGTAGGGTCAGATGGCTACACCTTC

V: TRBV5-1
D: TRBD1
size: -
J: TRBJ1-1
CDR3: CASSLTTGVEAFF
DNA: TGCGCCAGCAGTTTAACTACAGGGGTCGAAGCTTTCTTT

V: TRBV5-6
D: TRBD1
size: -
J: TRBJ1-5
CDR3: CASSFNQGDIGNQPQHF
DNA: TGTGCCAGCAGCTTCAATCAGGGGGATATAGGGAATCAGCCCCAGCATTTT

V: TRBV6-6
D: TRBD1
size: -
J: TRBJ2-7
CDR3: CASTMTGGAAYEQYF
DNA: TGTGCCAGCACCATGACAGGGGGCGCCGCCTACGAGCAGTACTTC

V: TRBV4-3
D: -
size: -
J: TRBJ2-3
CDR3: CASSAGAGHLTDTQYF
DNA: TGCGCCAGCAGCGCGGGTGCGGGTCATTTGACAGATACGCAGTATTTT

V: TRBV5-6
D: -
size: -
J: TRBJ1-5
CDR3: CASSSGGFGLNQPQHF
DNA: TGTGCCAGCAGCTCCGGAGGGTTCGGACTAAATCAGCCCCAGCATTTT

V: TRBV6-1
D: TRBD2
size: -
J: TRBJ2-3
CDR3: CASSVFVAGGEGDTQYF
DNA: TGTGCCAGCAGTGTGTTTGTAGCGGGGGGGGAGGGAGATACGCAGTATTTT

V: TRBV14
D: TRBD1
size: once
J: TRBJ1-1
CDR3: CASSQVGTGERTEAFF
DNA: TGTGCCAGCAGCCAAGTCGGGACAGGGGAGAGGACTGAAGCTTTCTTT

V: TRBV27
D: -
size: -
J: TRBJ1-1
CDR3: CASSLFPGDTEAFF
DNA: TGTGCCAGCAGTTTATTTCCGGGGGACACTGAAGCTTTCTTT

V: TRBV30
D: TRBD2
size: once
J: TRBJ2-2
CDR3: CAWTRGGHHTLELFF
DNA: TGTGCCTGGACCCGGGGGGGACATCATACCTTGGAGCTGTTTTTT

V: TRBV7-9
D: TRBD1
size: -
J: TRBJ1-1
CDR3: CASSTPGGPEAFF
DNA: TGTGCCAGCAGCACCCCAGGGGGCCCTGAAGCTTTCTTT

V: TRBV7-6
D: TRBD1
size: -
J: TRBJ1-6
CDR3: CASSSTGGSPLHF
DNA: TGTGCCAGCAGCTCGACAGGGGGGTCACCCCTCCACTTT

V: TRBV10-3
D: -
size: -
J: TRBJ1-1
CDR3: CAIRATNTEAFF
DNA: TGTGCCATCAGGGCCACCAACACTGAAGCTTTCTTT

V: TRBV4-1
D: -
size: -
J: TRBJ1-2
CDR3: CATEGDRDGYTF
DNA: TGCGCCACCGAGGGGGACCGCGATGGCTACACCTTC

V: TRBV9
D: TRBD2
size: -
J: TRBJ2-5
CDR3: CASSRLAGGGETQYF
DNA: TGTGCCAGCAGCAGACTAGCGGGGGGCGGGGAGACCCAGTACTTC

V: TRBV9
D: TRBD2
size: -
J: TRBJ2-5
CDR3: CASSVGTSGDKETQYF
DNA: TGTGCCAGCAGCGTAGGGACTAGCGGGGATAAAGAGACCCAGTACTTC

V: TRBV6-4
D: TRBD1
size: -
J: TRBJ2-3
CDR3: CASSEDGTGGTDTQYF
DNA: TGTGCCAGCAGTGAAGATGGGACAGGAGGCACAGATACGCAGTATTTT

V: TRBV15
D: TRBD2
size: -
J: TRBJ2-5
CDR3: CATNGERGYQETQYF
DNA: TGTGCCACCAATGGAGAGCGGGGGTACCAAGAGACCCAGTACTTC

V: TRBV5-6
D: -
size: -
J: TRBJ2-7
CDR3: CASSLGPGAIYYEQYF
DNA: TGTGCCAGCAGCTTGGGGCCAGGGGCGATCTACTACGAGCAGTACTTC

V: TRBV13
D: -
size: -
J: TRBJ2-5
CDR3: CASSLGLSEETQYF
DNA: TGTGCCAGCAGCTTAGGTTTGTCAGAAGAGACCCAGTACTTC

V: TRBV6-1
D: -
size: once
J: TRBJ1-1
CDR3: CASRFQGEAFF
DNA: TGTGCCAGCAGGTTTCAGGGCGAAGCTTTCTTT

V: TRBV11-1
D: -
size: once
J: TRBJ2-7
CDR3: CASSQFGGAAGTYEQYF
DNA: TGTGCCAGCAGCCAATTTGGGGGGGCCGCGGGGACCTACGAGCAGTACTTC

V: TRBV9
D: TRBD2
size: -
J: TRBJ2-2
CDR3: CASSAPSGGPTGELFF
DNA: TGTGCCAGCAGCGCCCCTAGCGGGGGGCCCACCGGGGAGCTGTTTTTT

V: TRBV7-6
D: TRBD2
size: -
J: TRBJ2-3
CDR3: CASSLGGGFDTDTQYF
DNA: TGTGCCAGCAGCTTAGGCGGGGGGTTCGACACAGATACGCAGTATTTT

V: TRBV29-1
D: TRBD1
size: -
J: TRBJ2-5
CDR3: CSVERGGEETQYF
DNA: TGCAGCGTTGAAAGAGGGGGCGAGGAGACCCAGTACTTC

V: TRBV5-1
D: TRBD1
size: -
J: TRBJ2-7
CDR3: CASSLAPDRGVSYEQYF
DNA: TGCGCCAGCAGCTTGGCTCCTGACAGGGGTGTCTCCTACGAGCAGTACTTC

V: TRBV6-5
D: -
size: -
J: TRBJ2-7
CDR3: CASRESSYEQYF
DNA: TGTGCCAGCAGGGAGAGCTCCTACGAGCAGTACTTC

V: TRBV5-6
D: TRBD1
size: -
J: TRBJ2-4
CDR3: CASSEGARVDIQYF
DNA: TGTGCCAGCAGTGAGGGGGCGCGGGTGGACATTCAGTACTTC

V: TRBV4-3
D: TRBD1
size: -
J: TRBJ1-4
CDR3: CASSQDVGQISTNEKLFF
DNA: TGCGCCAGCAGCCAAGATGTGGGACAGATATCAACTAATGAAAAACTGTTTTTT